This TCR beta chain was documented in a study of CD8 T cells in ankylosing spondylitis. Study-level points and caveats: One TCR beta motif, made up of several highly homologous variants, appeared characteristic of ankylosing spondylitis blood. The authors found the disease-linked clones to be CD8+ and relatively rare in peripheral blood. Past studies reported some motif variants in reactive arthritis synovial fluid and blood. Disease-associated clones were reportedly significantly overrepresented in matched ankylosing spondylitis synovial fluid.

TCRdb reanalysed the 5' RACE reads using MiXCR and keeps one entry per CDR3 protein. The repertoire holds roughly 440,000 distinct CDR3 sequences, with about 15% as singletons. Germline CDR1 SGHVS, CDR2 FQNEAQ. The J segment lost 5 bases and the V segment lost 1 base, leaving 5 bases of the junction unmatched. The CDR3 extends over 15 amino acids. As to this clonotype: No antigen is known for it.

The rearrangement uses TRBV7-8 and TRBJ2-1; 7 nucleotides agree with TRBD1. This clonotype originated in a male donor with ankylosing spondylitis. Sequencing was performed on blood, either unsorted or a sorted T cell fraction (not recorded which). This chain's CDR3 is CASSLDGTAHNEQFF. Here the CDR3 DNA reads TGTGCCAGCAGCTTAGATGGGACAGCCCACAATGAGCAGTTCTTC.